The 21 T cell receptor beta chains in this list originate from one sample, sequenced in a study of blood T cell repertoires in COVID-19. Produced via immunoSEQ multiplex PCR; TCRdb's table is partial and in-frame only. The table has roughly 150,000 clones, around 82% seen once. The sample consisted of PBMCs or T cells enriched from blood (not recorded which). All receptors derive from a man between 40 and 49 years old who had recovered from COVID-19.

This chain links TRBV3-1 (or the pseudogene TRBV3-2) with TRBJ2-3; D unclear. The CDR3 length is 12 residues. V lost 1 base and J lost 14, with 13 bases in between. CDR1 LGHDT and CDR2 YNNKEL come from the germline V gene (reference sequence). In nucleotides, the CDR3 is TGTGCCAGCAGCCAAGGACGGGTTGATTGGTATTTT. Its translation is CASSQGRVDWYF.

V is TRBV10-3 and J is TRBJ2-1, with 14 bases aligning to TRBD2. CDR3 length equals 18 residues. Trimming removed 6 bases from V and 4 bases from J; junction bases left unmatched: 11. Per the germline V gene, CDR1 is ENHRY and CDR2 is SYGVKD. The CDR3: CAIRGGLAGGLAYNEQFF. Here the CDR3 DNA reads TGTGCCATCAGAGGAGGACTAGCGGGGGGATTGGCGTACAATGAGCAGTTCTTC.

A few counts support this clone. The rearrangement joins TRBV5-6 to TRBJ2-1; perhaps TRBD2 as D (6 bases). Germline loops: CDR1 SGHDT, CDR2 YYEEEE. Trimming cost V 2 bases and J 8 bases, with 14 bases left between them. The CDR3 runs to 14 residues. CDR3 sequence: CASSFRDGGHEQFF. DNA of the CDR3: TGTGCCAGCAGCTTCAGGGACGGAGGGCATGAGCAGTTCTTC.

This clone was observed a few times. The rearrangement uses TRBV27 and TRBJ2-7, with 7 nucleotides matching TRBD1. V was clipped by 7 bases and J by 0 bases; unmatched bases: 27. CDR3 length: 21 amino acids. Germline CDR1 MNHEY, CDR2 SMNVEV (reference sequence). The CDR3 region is CASNVLDGFPLDRASSYEQYV. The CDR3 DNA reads TGTGCCAGCAACGTTTTAGACGGTTTTCCTCTTGACAGGGCGAGCTCCTACGAGCAGTACGTC.

CDR3 bases: TGTGCCTGCCCCCCGAGAGGGGGAGCTAACTATGGCTACACCTTC. This codes for CACPPRGGANYGYTF. This chain links TRBV30 with TRBJ1-2; the D gene is possibly TRBD1 (6 bases). The CDR3 covers 15 residues. The germline V gene has CDR1 GTSNPN and CDR2 SVGIG (reference sequence). Trimming removed 6 bases at V and 0 bases at J, with 17 bases between.

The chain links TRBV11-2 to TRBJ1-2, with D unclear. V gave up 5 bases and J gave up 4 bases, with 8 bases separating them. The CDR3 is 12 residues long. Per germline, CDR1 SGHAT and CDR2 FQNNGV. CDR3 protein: CASSPGTYGYTF. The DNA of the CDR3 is TGTGCCAGCAGCCCAGGCACCTATGGCTACACCTTC.

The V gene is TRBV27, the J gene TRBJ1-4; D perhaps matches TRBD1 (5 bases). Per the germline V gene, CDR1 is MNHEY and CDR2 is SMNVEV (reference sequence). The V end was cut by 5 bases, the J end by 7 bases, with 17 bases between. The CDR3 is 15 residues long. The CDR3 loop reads CASSIRQTRSEKLFF. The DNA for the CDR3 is TGTGCCAGCAGTATCCGACAGACGAGAAGTGAAAAACTGTTTTTT. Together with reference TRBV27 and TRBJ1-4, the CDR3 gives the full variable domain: EAQVTQNPRYLITVTGKKLTVTCSQNMNHEYMSWYRQDPGLGLRQIYYSMNVEVTDKGDVPEGYKVSRKEKRNFPLILESPSPNQTSLYFCASSIRQTRSEKLFFGSGTQLSVL.

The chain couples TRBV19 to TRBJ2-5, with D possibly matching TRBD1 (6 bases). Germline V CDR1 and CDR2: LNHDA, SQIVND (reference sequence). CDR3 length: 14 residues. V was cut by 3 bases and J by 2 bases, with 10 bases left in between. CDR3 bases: TGTGCCAGTAGTATGTGGCAGGGGCAAGAGACCCAGTACTTC. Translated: CASSMWQGQETQYF.

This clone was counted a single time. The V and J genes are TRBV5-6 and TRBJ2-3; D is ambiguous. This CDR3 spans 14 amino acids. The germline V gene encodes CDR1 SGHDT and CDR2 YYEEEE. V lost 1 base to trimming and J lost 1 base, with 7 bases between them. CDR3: CASSLLAGTDTQYF. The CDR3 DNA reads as TGTGCCAGCAGCTTGCTGGCGGGCACAGATACGCAGTATTTT.

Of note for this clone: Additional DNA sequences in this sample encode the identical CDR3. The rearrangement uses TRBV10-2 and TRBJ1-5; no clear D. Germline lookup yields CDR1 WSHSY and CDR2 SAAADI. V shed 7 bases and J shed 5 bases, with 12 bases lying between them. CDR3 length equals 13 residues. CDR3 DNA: TGCGCCAGCACTCGACAAAGAGATCAGCCCCAGCATTTT. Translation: CASTRQRDQPQHF.

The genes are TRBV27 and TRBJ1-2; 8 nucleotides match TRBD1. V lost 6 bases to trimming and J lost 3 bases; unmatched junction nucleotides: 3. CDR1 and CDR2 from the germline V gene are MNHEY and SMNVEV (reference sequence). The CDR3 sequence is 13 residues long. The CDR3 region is CASRAGGDYGYTF. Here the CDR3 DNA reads TGTGCCAGCAGAGCAGGGGGCGACTATGGCTACACCTTC.

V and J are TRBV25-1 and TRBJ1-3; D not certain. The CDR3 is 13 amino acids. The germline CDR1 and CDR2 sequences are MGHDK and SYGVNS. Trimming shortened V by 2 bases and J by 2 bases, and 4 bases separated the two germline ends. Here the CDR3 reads CASSESPGNTIYF. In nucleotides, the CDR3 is TGTGCCAGCAGTGAAAGCCCTGGAAACACCATATATTTT.

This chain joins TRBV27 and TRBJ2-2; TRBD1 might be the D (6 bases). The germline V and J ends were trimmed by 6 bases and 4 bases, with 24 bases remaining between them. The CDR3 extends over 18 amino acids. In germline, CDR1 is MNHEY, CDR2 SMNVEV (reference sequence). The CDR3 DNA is TGTGCCAGCAGAGCAACACTGCAACAGGGCAGAAGCACCGGGGAGCTGTTTTTT. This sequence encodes CASRATLQQGRSTGELFF.

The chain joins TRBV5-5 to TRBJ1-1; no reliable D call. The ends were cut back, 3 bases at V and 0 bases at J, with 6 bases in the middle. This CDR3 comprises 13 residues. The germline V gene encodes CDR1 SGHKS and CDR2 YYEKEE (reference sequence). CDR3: CASSYTVNTEAFF. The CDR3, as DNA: TGTGCCAGCAGCTATACGGTGAACACTGAAGCTTTCTTT.

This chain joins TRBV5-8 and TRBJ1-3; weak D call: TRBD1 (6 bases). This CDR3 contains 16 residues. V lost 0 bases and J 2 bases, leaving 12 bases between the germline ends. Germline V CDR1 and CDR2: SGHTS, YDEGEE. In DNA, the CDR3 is TGTGCCAGCAGCTTGGTCGTCCAGGGGACTGGAAACACCATATATTTT. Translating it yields CASSLVVQGTGNTIYF. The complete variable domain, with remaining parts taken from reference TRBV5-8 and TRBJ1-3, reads EAGVTQSPTHLIKTRGQQATLRCSPISGHTSVYWYQQALGLGLQFLLWYDEGEERNRGNFPPRFSGRQFPNYSSELNVNALELEDSALYLCASSLVVQGTGNTIYFGEGSWLTVV.

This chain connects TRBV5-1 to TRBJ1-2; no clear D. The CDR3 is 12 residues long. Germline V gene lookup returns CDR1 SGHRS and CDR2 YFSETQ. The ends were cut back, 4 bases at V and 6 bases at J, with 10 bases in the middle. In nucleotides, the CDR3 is TGCGCCAGCAGCCCTTACGGTAATGGCTACACCTTC. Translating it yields CASSPYGNGYTF.

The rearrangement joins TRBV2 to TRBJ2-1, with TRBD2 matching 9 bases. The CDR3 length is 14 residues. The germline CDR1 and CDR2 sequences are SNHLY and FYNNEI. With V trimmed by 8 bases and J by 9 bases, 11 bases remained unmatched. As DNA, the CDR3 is TGTGCCAGCCAAGGGGGCGGGGGGGCCAGTGAGCAGTTCTTC. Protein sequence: CASQGGGGASEQFF.

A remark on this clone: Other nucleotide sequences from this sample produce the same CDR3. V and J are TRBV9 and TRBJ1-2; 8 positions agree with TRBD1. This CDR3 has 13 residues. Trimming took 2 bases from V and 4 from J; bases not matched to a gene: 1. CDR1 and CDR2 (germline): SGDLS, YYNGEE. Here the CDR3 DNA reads TGTGCCAGCAGCGTCGGACAGGGCTATGGCTACACCTTC. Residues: CASSVGQGYGYTF.

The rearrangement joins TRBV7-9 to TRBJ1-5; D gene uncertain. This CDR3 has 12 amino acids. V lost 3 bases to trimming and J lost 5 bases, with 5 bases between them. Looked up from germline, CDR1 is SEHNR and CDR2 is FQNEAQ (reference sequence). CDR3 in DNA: TGTGCCAGCAGCTTCGGGGATCAGCCCCAGCATTTT. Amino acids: CASSFGDQPQHF.

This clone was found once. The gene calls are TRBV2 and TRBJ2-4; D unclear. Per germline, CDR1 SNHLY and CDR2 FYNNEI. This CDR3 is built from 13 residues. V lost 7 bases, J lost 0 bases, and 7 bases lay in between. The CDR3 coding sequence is TGTGCCAGCAAATCCGGAGCCAAAAACATTCAGTACTTC. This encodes CASKSGAKNIQYF.

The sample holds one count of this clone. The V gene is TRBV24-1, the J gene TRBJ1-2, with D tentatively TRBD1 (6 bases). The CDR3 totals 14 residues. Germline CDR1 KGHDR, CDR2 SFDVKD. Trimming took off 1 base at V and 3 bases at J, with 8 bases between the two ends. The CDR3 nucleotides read TGTGCCACCAGTGATTTAGGGGGGGACTATGGCTACACCTTC. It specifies CATSDLGGDYGYTF.